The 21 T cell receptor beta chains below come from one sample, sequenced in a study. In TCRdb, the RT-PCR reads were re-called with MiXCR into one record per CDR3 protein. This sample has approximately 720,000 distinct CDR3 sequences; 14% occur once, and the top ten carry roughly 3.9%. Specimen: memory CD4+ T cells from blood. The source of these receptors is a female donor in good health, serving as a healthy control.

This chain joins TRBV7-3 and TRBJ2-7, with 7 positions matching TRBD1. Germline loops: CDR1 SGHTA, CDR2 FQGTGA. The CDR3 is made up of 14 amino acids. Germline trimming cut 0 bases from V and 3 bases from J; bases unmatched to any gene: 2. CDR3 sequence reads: CASSLTGGRYEQYF. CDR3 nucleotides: TGTGCCAGCAGCTTAACAGGGGGCCGCTACGAGCAGTACTTC.

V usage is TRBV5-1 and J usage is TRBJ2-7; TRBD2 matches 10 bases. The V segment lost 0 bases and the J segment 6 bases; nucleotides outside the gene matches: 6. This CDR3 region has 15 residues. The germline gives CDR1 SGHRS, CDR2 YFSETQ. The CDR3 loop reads CASSLDASGSAEQYF. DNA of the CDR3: TGCGCCAGCAGCTTGGATGCTAGCGGGAGTGCCGAGCAGTACTTC.

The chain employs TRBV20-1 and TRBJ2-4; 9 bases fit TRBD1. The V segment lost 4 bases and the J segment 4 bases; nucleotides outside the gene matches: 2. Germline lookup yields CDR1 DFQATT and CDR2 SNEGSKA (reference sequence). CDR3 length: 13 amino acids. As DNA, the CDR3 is TGCAGTGCTACCGGGACAGGGAAAAACATTCAGTACTTC. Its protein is CSATGTGKNIQYF.

CDR3 sequence (DNA): TGCGCCAGCAGCTTCTTTTTACAGGGGGAAGAGACCCAGTACTTC. It translates to CASSFFLQGEETQYF. The chain is built from TRBV5-1 and TRBJ2-5, with 8 bases aligning to TRBD1. Germline values: CDR1 SGHRS, CDR2 YFSETQ. CDR3 length equals 15 residues. Unmatched junction bases numbered 6, after V lost 2 bases and J lost 3 bases.

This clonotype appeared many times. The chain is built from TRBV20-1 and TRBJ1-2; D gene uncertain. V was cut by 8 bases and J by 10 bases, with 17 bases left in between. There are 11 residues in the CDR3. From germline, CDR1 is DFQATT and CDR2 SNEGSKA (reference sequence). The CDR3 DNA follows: TGCAGTCCATTTCTCGGGCTTACCTACACCTTC. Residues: CSPFLGLTYTF.

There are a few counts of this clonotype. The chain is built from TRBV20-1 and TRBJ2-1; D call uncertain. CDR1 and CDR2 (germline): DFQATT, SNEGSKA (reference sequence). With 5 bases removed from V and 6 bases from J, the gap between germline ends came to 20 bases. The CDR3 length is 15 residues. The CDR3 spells CSAPPGGLFGNEQFF. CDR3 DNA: TGCAGTGCTCCCCCGGGCGGCTTATTTGGCAATGAGCAGTTCTTC.

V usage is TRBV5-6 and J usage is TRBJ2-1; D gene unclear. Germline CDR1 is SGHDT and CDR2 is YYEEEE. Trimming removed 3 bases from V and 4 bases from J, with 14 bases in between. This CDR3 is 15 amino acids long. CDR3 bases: TGTGCCAGCAGCTCTTTCATGCAGCCTTACAATGAGCAGTTCTTC. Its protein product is CASSSFMQPYNEQFF.

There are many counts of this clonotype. This CDR3 is CSAPRSRYGYTF. In nucleotides, the CDR3 is TGCAGTGCTCCCAGGAGCCGCTATGGCTACACCTTC. The V gene is TRBV20-1, the J gene TRBJ1-2, with no clear D. Trimming shortened V by 5 bases and J by 4 bases, and 11 bases separated the two germline ends. Germline V gene data show CDR1 as DFQATT and CDR2 as SNEGSKA (reference sequence). The CDR3 covers 12 residues.

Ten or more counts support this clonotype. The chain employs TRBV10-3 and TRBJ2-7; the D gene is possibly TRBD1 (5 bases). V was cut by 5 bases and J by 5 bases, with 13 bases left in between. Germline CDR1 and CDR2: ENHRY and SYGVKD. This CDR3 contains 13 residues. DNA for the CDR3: TGTGCCATCAGTCTTCAGGGAAGGGACGAGCAGTACTTC. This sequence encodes CAISLQGRDEQYF.

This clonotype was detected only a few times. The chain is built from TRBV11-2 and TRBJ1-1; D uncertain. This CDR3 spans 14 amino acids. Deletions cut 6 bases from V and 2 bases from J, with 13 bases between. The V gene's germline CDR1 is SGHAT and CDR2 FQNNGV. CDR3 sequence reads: CASRANVRNTEAFF. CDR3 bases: TGTGCCAGCAGGGCGAACGTAAGAAACACTGAAGCTTTCTTT.

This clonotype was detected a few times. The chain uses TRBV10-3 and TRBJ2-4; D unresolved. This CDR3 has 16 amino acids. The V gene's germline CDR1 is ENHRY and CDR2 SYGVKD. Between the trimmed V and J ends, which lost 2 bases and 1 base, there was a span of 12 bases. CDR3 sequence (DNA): TGTGCCATCAGTGAGCGGGTTGGCGCCGCCAAAAACATTCAGTACTTC. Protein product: CAISERVGAAKNIQYF.

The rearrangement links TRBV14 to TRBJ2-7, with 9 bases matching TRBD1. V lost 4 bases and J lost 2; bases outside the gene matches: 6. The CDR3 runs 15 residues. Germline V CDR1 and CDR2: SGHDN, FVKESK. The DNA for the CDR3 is TGTGCCAGCAGCCCCCCGACAGGGGGGGCCTACGAGCAGTACTTC. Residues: CASSPPTGGAYEQYF. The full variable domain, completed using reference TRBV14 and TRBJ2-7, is EAGVTQFPSHSVIEKGQTVTLRCDPISGHDNLYWYRRVMGKEIKFLLHFVKESKQDESGMPNNRFLAERTGGTYSTLKVQPAELEDSGVYFCASSPPTGGAYEQYFGPGTRLTVT.

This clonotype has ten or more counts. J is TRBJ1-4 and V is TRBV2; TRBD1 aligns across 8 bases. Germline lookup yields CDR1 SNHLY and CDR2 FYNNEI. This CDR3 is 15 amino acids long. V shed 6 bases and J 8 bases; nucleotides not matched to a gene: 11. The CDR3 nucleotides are TGTGCCAGCAGAAAATATGACAGGGGAGGCGAAAAACTGTTTTTT. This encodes CASRKYDRGGEKLFF.

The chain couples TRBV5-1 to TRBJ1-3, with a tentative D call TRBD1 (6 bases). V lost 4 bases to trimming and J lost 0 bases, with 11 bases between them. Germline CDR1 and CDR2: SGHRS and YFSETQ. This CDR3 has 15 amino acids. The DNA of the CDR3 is TGCGCCAGCAGCACGGGACATAGCTCTGGAAACACCATATATTTT. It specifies CASSTGHSSGNTIYF.

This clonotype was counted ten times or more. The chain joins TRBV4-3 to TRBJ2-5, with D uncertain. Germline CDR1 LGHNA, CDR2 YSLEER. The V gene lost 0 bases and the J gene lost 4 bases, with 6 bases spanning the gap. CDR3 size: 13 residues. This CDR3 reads CASSQEVRETQYF. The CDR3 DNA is TGCGCCAGCAGCCAAGAAGTAAGAGAGACCCAGTACTTC.

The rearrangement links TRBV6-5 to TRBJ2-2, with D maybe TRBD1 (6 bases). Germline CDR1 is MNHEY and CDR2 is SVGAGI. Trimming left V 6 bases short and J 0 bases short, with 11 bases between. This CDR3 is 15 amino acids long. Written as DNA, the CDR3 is TGTGCCAGCAGACCCGGACAGTCGAACACCGGGGAGCTGTTTTTT. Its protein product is CASRPGQSNTGELFF.

CDR3 residues: CSARRNSGGAVTQYF. DNA of the CDR3: TGCAGTGCTAGACGGAATAGCGGGGGGGCCGTCACGCAGTATTTT. The chain uses TRBV20-1 and TRBJ2-3, with TRBD2 matching 11 bases. The CDR3 has 15 residues. Trimming at V came to 2 bases and at J to 9 bases, leaving 10 bases not matched to a gene. The germline gives CDR1 DFQATT, CDR2 SNEGSKA (reference sequence).

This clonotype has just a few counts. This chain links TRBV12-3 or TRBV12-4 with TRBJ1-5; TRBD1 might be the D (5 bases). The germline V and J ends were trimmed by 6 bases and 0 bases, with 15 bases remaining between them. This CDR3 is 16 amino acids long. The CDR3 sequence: CASRMGVGYSNQPQHF. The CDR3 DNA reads TGTGCCAGCAGGATGGGGGTTGGCTATAGCAATCAGCCCCAGCATTTT.

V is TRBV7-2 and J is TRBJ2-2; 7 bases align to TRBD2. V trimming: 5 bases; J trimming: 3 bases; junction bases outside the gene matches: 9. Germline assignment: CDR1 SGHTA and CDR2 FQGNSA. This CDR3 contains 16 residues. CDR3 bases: TGTGCCAGCAGCCGCCTTCCGGGAGGCGACACCGGGGAGCTGTTTTTT. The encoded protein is CASSRLPGGDTGELFF.

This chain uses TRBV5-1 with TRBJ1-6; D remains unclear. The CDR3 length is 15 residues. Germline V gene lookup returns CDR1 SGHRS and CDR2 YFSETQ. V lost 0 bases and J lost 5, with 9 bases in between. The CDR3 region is CASSLEGSHNSPLHF. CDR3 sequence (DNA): TGCGCCAGCAGCTTGGAGGGTAGCCATAATTCACCCCTCCACTTT.

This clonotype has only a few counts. CDR3 in DNA: TGCGCCAGCAGCCAAGGGGAGAGGACAGACCTCTATGGCTACACCTTC. Its protein is CASSQGERTDLYGYTF. This sequence joins TRBV4-3 and TRBJ1-2; tentatively, D is TRBD1 (6 bases). V gave up 1 base and J gave up 4 bases, with 16 bases separating them. Germline CDR1 is LGHNA and CDR2 is YSLEER. The CDR3 is made up of 16 amino acids.